The subject of this entry is one TCR beta chain. With 6 bases clipped from V and 4 bases from J, the junction kept 4 bases outside the gene matches. Germline CDR1 and CDR2: SQVTM and ANQGSEA. This CDR3 comprises 12 residues. This specimen comes from a study of blood T cell repertoires in COVID-19. Overall study context: The cDNA or gDNA used as material had been derived from T cells, B-cell-depleted T cells, or PBMCs.

Enrolment of Seattle patients took place during active infection, and they were followed longitudinally. Sequenced by immunoSEQ multiplex PCR; TCRdb stores in-frame clones only, minus some. The repertoire includes 250,000 to 350,000 clones, over 80% of them detected once, and roughly 6.1% sits in the top ten. The sequencing sample was made of peripheral blood. The J gene is TRBJ2-5, the V gene TRBV29-1, with 8 bases aligning to TRBD1. This sequence was found in a woman between 45 and 60 years old with COVID-19, enrolled during active disease. The CDR3 bases are TGCAGCGTGCTACAGGGGGGAGAGACCCAGTACTTC. As protein: CSVLQGGETQYF.